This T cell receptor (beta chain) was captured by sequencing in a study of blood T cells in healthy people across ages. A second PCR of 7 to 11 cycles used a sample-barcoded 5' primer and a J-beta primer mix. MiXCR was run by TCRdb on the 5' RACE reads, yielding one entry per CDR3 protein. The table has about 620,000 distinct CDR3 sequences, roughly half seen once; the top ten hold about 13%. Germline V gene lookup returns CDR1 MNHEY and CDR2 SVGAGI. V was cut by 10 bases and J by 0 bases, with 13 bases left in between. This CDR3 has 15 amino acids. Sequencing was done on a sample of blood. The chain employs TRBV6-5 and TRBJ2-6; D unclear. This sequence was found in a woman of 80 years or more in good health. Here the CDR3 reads CATRTSRSGANVLTF. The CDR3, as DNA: TGTGCCACCCGAACCTCGCGCTCTGGGGCCAACGTCCTGACTTTC.